This TCR beta chain stems from a study of blood T cell repertoires in COVID-19. The V segment lost 2 bases and the J segment 5 bases; nucleotides outside the gene matches: 9. Germline-derived CDR1 and CDR2 are SGHDT and YYEEEE. The CDR3 is made up of 15 amino acids. Assay: immunoSEQ multiplex PCR; the TCRdb copy retains only in-frame clones and omits some. The sample has a few hundred thousand clones, nearly 90% seen once. The chain combines TRBV5-6 with TRBJ1-2; TRBD1 matches at 7 bases. Sequenced material: PBMCs or T cells enriched from blood (not recorded which). The TCR comes from a woman aged 18-29 years with acute COVID-19. CDR3 bases: TGTGCCAGCAGCTTTCAGGACAGGTCCCGATATGGCTACACCTTC. As protein: CASSFQDRSRYGYTF.